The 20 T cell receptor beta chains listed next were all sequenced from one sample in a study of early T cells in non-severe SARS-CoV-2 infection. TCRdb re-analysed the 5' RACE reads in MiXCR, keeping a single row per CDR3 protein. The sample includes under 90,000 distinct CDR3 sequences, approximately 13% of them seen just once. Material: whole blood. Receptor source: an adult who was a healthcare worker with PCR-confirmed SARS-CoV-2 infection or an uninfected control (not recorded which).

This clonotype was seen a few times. CDR3 sequence: CSARQVLGAFF. The CDR3, as DNA: TGCAGTGCAAGACAGGTTCTCGGAGCTTTCTTT. The chain joins TRBV20-1 to TRBJ1-1; D is perhaps TRBD1 (6 bases). This CDR3 is 11 amino acids long. Trimming removed 6 bases at V and 10 bases at J, with 15 bases between. Germline CDR1 and CDR2: DFQATT and SNEGSKA (reference sequence).

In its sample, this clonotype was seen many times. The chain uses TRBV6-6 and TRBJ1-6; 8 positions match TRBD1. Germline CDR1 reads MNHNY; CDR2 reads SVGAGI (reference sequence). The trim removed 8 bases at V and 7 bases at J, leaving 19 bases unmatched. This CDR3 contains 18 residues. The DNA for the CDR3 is TGTGCCAGCGTTAGGGGGACAGGCTACTCCCTGGGAAATTCACCCCTCCACTTT. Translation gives CASVRGTGYSLGNSPLHF.

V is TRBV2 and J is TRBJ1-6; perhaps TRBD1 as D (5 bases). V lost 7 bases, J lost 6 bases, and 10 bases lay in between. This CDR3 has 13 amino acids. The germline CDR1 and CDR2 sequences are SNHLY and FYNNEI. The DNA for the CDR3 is TGTGCCAGCATCCCGCAGGGTAATTCACCCCTCCACTTT. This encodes CASIPQGNSPLHF.

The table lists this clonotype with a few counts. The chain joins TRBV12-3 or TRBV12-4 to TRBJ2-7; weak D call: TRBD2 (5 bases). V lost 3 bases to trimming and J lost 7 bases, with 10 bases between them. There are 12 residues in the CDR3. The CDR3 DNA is TGTGCCAGCAGTTTCAGGAGGCGGGAGCAGTACTTC. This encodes CASSFRRREQYF.

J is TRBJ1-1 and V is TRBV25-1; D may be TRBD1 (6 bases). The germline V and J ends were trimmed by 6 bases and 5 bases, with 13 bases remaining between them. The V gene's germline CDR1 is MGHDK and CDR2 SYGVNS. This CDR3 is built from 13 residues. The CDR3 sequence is CASRGGAVTEAFF. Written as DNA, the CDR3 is TGTGCCAGCAGAGGGGGGGCGGTTACTGAAGCTTTCTTT.

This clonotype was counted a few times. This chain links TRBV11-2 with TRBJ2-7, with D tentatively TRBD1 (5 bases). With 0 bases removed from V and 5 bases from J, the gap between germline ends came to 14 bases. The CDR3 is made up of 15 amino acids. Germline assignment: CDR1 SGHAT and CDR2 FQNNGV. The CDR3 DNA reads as TGTGCCAGCAGCTTAGAGTCCAGGGATCGGAACGAGCAGTACTTC. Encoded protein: CASSLESRDRNEQYF.

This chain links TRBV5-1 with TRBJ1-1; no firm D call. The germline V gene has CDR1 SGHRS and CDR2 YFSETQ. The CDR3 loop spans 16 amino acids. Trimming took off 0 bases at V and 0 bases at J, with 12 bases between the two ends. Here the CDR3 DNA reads TGCGCCAGCAGCTTGGCTCTGGGGTACATGAACACTGAAGCTTTCTTT. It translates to CASSLALGYMNTEAFF.

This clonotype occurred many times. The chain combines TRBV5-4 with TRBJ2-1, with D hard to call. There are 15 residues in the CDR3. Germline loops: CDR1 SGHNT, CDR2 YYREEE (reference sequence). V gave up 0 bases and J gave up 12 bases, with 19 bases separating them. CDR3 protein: CASSLGQPRSAGQFF. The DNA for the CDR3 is TGTGCCAGCAGCTTGGGGCAGCCTAGGAGTGCAGGGCAGTTCTTC.

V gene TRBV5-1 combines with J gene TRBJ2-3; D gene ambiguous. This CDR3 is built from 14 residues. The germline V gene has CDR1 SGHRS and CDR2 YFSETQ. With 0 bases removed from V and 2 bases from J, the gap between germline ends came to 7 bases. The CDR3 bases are TGCGCCAGCAGCTTGGCAGCCGACACAGATACGCAGTATTTT. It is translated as CASSLAADTDTQYF.

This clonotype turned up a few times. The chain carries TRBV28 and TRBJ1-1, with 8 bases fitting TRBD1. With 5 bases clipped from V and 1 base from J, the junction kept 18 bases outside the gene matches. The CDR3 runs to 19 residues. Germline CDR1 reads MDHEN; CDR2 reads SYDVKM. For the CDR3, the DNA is TGTGCCAGCAGTATCCTCCCCTGGCAGGGGGCAGTGAGGAACACTGAAGCTTTCTTT. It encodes CASSILPWQGAVRNTEAFF.

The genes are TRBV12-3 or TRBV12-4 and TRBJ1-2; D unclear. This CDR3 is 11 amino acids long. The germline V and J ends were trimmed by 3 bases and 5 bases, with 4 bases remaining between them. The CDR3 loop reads CASSLTYGYTF. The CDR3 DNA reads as TGTGCCAGCAGTTTGACGTATGGCTACACCTTC.

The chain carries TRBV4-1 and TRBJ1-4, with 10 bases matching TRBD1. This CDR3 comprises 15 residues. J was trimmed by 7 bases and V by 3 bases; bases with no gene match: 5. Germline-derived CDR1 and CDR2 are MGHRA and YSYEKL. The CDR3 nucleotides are TGCGCCAGCAGCCATCCCGGGACAGGGGCTGAAAAACTGTTTTTT. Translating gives CASSHPGTGAEKLFF.

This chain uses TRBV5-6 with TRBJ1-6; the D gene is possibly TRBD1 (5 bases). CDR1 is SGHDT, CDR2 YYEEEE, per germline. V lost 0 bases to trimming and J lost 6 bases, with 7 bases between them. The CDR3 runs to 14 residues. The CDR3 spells CASSLGQSNSPLHF. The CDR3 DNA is TGTGCCAGCAGCTTGGGACAGAGTAATTCACCCCTCCACTTT. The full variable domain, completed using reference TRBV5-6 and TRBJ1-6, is DAGVTQSPTHLIKTRGQQVTLRCSPKSGHDTVSWYQQALGQGPQFIFQYYEEEERQRGNFPDRFSGHQFPNYSSELNVNALLLGDSALYLCASSLGQSNSPLHFGNGTRLTVT.

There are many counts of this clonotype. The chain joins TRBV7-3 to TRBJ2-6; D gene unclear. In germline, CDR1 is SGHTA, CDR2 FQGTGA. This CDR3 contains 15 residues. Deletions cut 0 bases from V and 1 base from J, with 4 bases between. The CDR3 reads CASSLTGSGANVLTF. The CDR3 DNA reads TGTGCCAGCAGCTTAACCGGGTCTGGGGCCAACGTCCTGACTTTC.

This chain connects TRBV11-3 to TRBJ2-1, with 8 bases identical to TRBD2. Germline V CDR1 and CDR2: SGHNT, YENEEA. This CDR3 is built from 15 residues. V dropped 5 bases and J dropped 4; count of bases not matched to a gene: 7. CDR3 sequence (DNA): TGTGCCAGCAGCGCCAGTAGCGGGGTATACAATGAGCAGTTCTTC. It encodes CASSASSGVYNEQFF.

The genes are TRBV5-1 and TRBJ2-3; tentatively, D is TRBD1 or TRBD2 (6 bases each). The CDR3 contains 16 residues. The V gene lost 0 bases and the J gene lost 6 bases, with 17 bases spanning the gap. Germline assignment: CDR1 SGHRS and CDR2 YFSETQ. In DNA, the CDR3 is TGCGCCAGCAGCTTGGATGGGGGGCGTGCGGTGGATACGCAGTATTTT. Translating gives CASSLDGGRAVDTQYF.

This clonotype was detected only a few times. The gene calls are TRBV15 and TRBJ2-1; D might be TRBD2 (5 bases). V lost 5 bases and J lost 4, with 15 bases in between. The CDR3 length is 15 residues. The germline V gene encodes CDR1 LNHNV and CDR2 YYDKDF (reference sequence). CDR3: CATSPQRLTYNEQFF. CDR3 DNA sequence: TGTGCCACCAGCCCCCAGCGGTTAACTTACAATGAGCAGTTCTTC. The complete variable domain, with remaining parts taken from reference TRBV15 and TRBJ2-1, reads DAMVIQNPRYQVTQFGKPVTLSCSQTLNHNVMYWYQQKSSQAPKLLFHYYDKDFNNEADTPDNFQSRRPNTSFCFLDIRSPGLGDTAMYLCATSPQRLTYNEQFFGPGTRLTVL.

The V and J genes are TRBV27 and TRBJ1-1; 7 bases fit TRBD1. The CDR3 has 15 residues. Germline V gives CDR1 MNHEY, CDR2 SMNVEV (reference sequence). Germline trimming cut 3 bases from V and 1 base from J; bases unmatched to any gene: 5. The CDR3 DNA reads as TGTGCCAGCAGTTTGGGGGACAGTTCGAACACTGAAGCTTTCTTT. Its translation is CASSLGDSSNTEAFF.

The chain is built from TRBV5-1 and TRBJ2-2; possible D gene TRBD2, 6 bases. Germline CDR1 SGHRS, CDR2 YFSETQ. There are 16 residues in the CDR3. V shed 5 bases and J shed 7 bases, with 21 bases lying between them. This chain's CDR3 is CASRGWDGAEGGELFF. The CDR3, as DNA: TGCGCCAGCAGGGGCTGGGACGGCGCGGAGGGCGGGGAGCTGTTTTTT. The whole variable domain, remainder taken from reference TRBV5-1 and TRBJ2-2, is KAGVTQTPRYLIKTRGQQVTLSCSPISGHRSVSWYQQTPGQGLQFLFEYFSETQRNKGNFPGRFSGRQFSNSRSEMNVSTLELGDSALYLCASRGWDGAEGGELFFGEGSRLTVL.

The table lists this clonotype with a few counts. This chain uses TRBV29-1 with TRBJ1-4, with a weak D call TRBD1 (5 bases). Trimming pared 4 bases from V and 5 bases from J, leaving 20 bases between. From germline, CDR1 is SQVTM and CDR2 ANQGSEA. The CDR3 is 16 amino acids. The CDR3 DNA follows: TGCAGCGTTGCAGGGACCAGGGAGGGGCGAAATGAAAAACTGTTTTTT. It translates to CSVAGTREGRNEKLFF.